Below are 26 T cell receptor beta chains sequenced from a single sample in a study of early T cells in non-severe SARS-CoV-2 infection. TCRdb re-called the 5' RACE reads through MiXCR, storing one row per CDR3 protein. The table records under 45,000 distinct CDR3 sequences, over 5% of them present only once. Sequenced here: whole blood, sampled at baseline. These receptors were collected from an adult who was a healthcare worker with PCR-confirmed SARS-CoV-2 infection or an uninfected control (not recorded which).

This clonotype has at least ten counts. This sequence joins TRBV28 and TRBJ1-1, with D tentatively TRBD1 (5 bases). The germline V gene has CDR1 MDHEN and CDR2 SYDVKM. V gave up 6 bases and J gave up 0 bases, with 20 bases separating them. This CDR3 contains 17 residues. CDR3 in amino acids: CASSLSFGAQMNTEAFF. In DNA form, the CDR3 reads TGTGCCAGCAGCTTGTCGTTTGGGGCACAAATGAACACTGAAGCTTTCTTT.

This clonotype was counted at least ten times. The CDR3 sequence: CASNPATGLAGSETQYF. DNA for the CDR3: TGTGCCAGCAACCCGGCTACAGGACTAGCTGGCTCGGAGACCCAGTACTTC. V is TRBV7-8 and J is TRBJ2-5; TRBD2 agrees at 8 bases. The V segment lost 7 bases and the J segment 5 bases; nucleotides outside the gene matches: 18. The CDR3 is 17 amino acids. The germline V gene has CDR1 SGHVS and CDR2 FQNEAQ.

This clonotype was seen repeatedly, ten times or more. CDR3 nucleotides: TGTGCCAGCAGCTTAATGACTAGCAGACACAATGAGCAGTTCTTC. Amino acids: CASSLMTSRHNEQFF. V usage is TRBV7-6 and J usage is TRBJ2-1; 7 bases are a match to TRBD2. Germline V CDR1 and CDR2: SGHVS, FNYEAQ. The CDR3 length is 15 residues. Trimming took 2 bases from V and 5 from J; bases not matched to a gene: 6.

The table lists this clonotype with many counts. This chain joins TRBV20-1 and TRBJ1-5, with unresolved D. CDR1 and CDR2 from the germline V gene are DFQATT and SNEGSKA (reference sequence). V was shortened by 0 bases and J by 0 bases, with 18 bases between the two germline ends. The CDR3 extends over 18 amino acids. The CDR3 DNA is TGCAGTGCTAGAGATGGGCCCGAGAACCTATATAGCAATCAGCCCCAGCATTTT. It yields the protein CSARDGPENLYSNQPQHF.

Turning to this clonotype: Given a much more abundant clone one base away, this may be a read error. This chain links TRBV4-3 with TRBJ2-4; 9 bases fit TRBD2. There are 19 residues in the CDR3. The V segment lost 0 bases and the J segment 2 bases; nucleotides outside the gene matches: 11. CDR1 is LGHNA, CDR2 YSLEER, per germline. Here the CDR3 DNA reads TGCGCCAGCAGCCAAGATGGTATGGGACTAGCCGGAACCAAAAACATTCAGTACTTC. Its protein is CASSQDGMGLAGTKNIQYF.

This clonotype was observed at least ten times. The chain combines TRBV28 with TRBJ2-3, with unresolved D. This CDR3 contains 12 residues. Trimming removed 7 bases at V and 11 bases at J, with 16 bases between. Germline CDR1 reads MDHEN; CDR2 reads SYDVKM. CDR3 region: CASTSADWRQYF. DNA for the CDR3: TGTGCCAGCACCTCGGCCGACTGGAGGCAGTATTTT.

The V gene is TRBV20-1, the J gene TRBJ2-3, with TRBD2 as a possible D gene (7 bases). With 7 bases removed from V and 4 bases from J, the gap between germline ends came to 15 bases. CDR3 length: 13 residues. Germline CDR1 reads DFQATT; CDR2 reads SNEGSKA (reference sequence). The CDR3 spells CSVKGGRADTQYF. The CDR3 region has the DNA TGCAGTGTGAAGGGGGGGAGAGCAGATACGCAGTATTTT.

This clonotype was counted ten times or more. The chain combines TRBV7-6 with TRBJ2-2; D is possibly TRBD2 (6 bases). Germline assignment: CDR1 SGHVS and CDR2 FNYEAQ. V shed 3 bases and J shed 7 bases, with 15 bases lying between them. This CDR3 is built from 15 residues. The DNA of the CDR3 is TGTGCCAGCAGCTTTGAGCCGGGAGAGGGCGGGGAGCTGTTTTTT. This translates into CASSFEPGEGGELFF.

In its sample, this clonotype was seen many times. This rearrangement joins TRBV3-1 to TRBJ2-1; 12 bases align to TRBD2. Germline V gene data show CDR1 as LGHDT and CDR2 as YNNKEL (reference sequence). The CDR3 length is 16 residues. Unmatched junction bases numbered 4, after V lost 0 bases and J lost 7 bases. The CDR3 DNA reads TGTGCCAGCAGCCAAGATTGGACTAGCGGGAAGAATGAGCAGTTCTTC. This translates into CASSQDWTSGKNEQFF.

This clonotype was seen a handful of times. The chain combines TRBV20-1 with TRBJ2-3; 8 nucleotides agree with TRBD2. Per germline, CDR1 DFQATT and CDR2 SNEGSKA (reference sequence). The CDR3 has 14 amino acids. Losses at the gene ends were 4 bases for V and 5 bases for J; bases not matched to a gene: 8. The CDR3 bases are TGCAGTGCTAAGGAAAGCGGGAGTGGAGATACGCAGTATTTT. Protein: CSAKESGSGDTQYF.

This clonotype was recorded once. One base away lies a much larger clone, so this may be a sequencing read error. V gene TRBV20-1 combines with J gene TRBJ2-5; D is ambiguous. Per the germline V gene, CDR1 is DFQATT and CDR2 is SNEGSKA (reference sequence). The CDR3 runs 15 residues. CDR3 DNA: TGCGGTGCCCGAGCCCCGATCAGGAATACCGAGACCCAGTACTTC. It codes for CGARAPIRNTETQYF.

The sample holds a few counts of this clonotype. This chain connects TRBV10-2 to TRBJ1-1; 8 positions agree with TRBD1. Germline trimming cut 2 bases from V and 1 base from J; bases unmatched to any gene: 3. There are 15 residues in the CDR3. The V gene's germline CDR1 is WSHSY and CDR2 SAAADI. As DNA, the CDR3 is TGCGCCAGCAGTGAGGGGGACAGGTCGAACACTGAAGCTTTCTTT. Protein product: CASSEGDRSNTEAFF.

The sample holds many counts of this clonotype. This sequence joins TRBV11-3 and TRBJ2-6; perhaps TRBD1 as D (5 bases). CDR1 is SGHNT, CDR2 YENEEA, per germline. This CDR3 is 17 amino acids long. Trimming cost V 6 bases and J 0 bases, with 15 bases left between them. CDR3 protein: CASRVGQTTSGANVLTF. As DNA, the CDR3 is TGTGCCAGCAGGGTCGGACAAACGACCTCTGGGGCCAACGTCCTGACTTTC.

This clonotype came up many times. The rearrangement uses TRBV7-6 and TRBJ1-4; D possibly corresponds to TRBD1 (5 bases). V gave up 1 base and J gave up 3 bases, with 9 bases separating them. The CDR3 loop spans 15 amino acids. Germline assignment: CDR1 SGHVS and CDR2 FNYEAQ. In nucleotides, the CDR3 is TGTGCCAGCAGCTTAGTGGGGGGTTCTAATGAAAAACTGTTTTTT. Protein product: CASSLVGGSNEKLFF.

This clonotype occurred many times. The CDR3 sequence is CASSQATTRSYEQYF. The CDR3 nucleotides read TGTGCCAGCAGCCAAGCAACGACACGCTCCTACGAGCAGTACTTC. This chain connects TRBV28 to TRBJ2-7; no reliable D call. V was trimmed by 6 bases and J by 0 bases, leaving 15 bases between them. Germline values: CDR1 MDHEN, CDR2 SYDVKM. The CDR3 consists of 15 residues. The full variable domain, completed using reference TRBV28 and TRBJ2-7, is DVKVTQSSRYLVKRTGEKVFLECVQDMDHENMFWYRQDPGLGLRLIYFSYDVKMKEKGDIPEGYSVSREKKERFSLILESASTNQTSMYLCASSQATTRSYEQYFGPGTRLTVT.

This clonotype has at least ten counts. One end of the junction does not line up with germline, which may come from a read error. This rearrangement joins TRBV5-1 to TRBJ2-4, with D unresolved. Germline V gene data show CDR1 as SGHRS and CDR2 as YFSETQ. CDR3 length equals 15 residues. The CDR3, as DNA: TGCGCCAGCAGTTTGGTCCCTGGGGTCACGGACATTCAGTACTTC. As protein: CASSLVPGVTDIQYF.

As concerns this clonotype: It may be a read error: a sequence one base away is much more abundant. The chain is built from TRBV10-2 and TRBJ2-2, with D perhaps matching TRBD1 or TRBD2 (5 bases each). This CDR3 region has 15 residues. The germline gives CDR1 WSHSY, CDR2 SAAADI. CDR3 in amino acids: CASSDGASKTGELFF. The CDR3 DNA is TGCGCCAGCTCCGACGGGGCCTCGAAGACCGGGGAGCTGTTTTTT.

In its sample, this clonotype was seen many times. The gene calls are TRBV3-1 and TRBJ2-1; D is unresolved. Per germline, CDR1 LGHDT and CDR2 YNNKEL (reference sequence). The V gene lost 2 bases and the J gene lost 8 bases, with 13 bases spanning the gap. This CDR3 contains 14 residues. The CDR3 DNA is TGTGCCAGCAGCCAATCTTACCAGGTGGATGAGCAGTTCTTC. This gives the protein CASSQSYQVDEQFF.

This clonotype came up many times. The genes are TRBV20-1 and TRBJ1-3; D ambiguous. Germline CDR1 reads DFQATT; CDR2 reads SNEGSKA (reference sequence). CDR3 length equals 15 residues. V lost 0 bases to trimming and J lost 2 bases, with 11 bases between them. As DNA, the CDR3 is TGCAGTGCTAGAGAGGTGGCGGGTGCTGGAAACACCATATATTTT. This gives the protein CSAREVAGAGNTIYF.

This clonotype was seen at least ten times. This rearrangement joins TRBV28 to TRBJ2-5; D not certain. This CDR3 is 14 amino acids long. Trimming left V 1 base short and J 1 base short, with 7 bases between. CDR1 and CDR2 from the germline V gene are MDHEN and SYDVKM. The CDR3: CASSLYGSQETQYF. In nucleotides, the CDR3 is TGTGCCAGCAGTTTATACGGGTCCCAAGAGACCCAGTACTTC.

This clonotype was seen at least ten times. The chain has TRBV19 and TRBJ2-3, with TRBD2 identical over 8 bases. V trimming: 9 bases; J trimming: 6 bases; junction bases outside the gene matches: 11. CDR3 length: 14 amino acids. Looked up from germline, CDR1 is LNHDA and CDR2 is SQIVND (reference sequence). The CDR3 nucleotides read TGTGCCAGCAGTCGAAGCGGGGGTCGGGATACGCAGTATTTT. This encodes CASSRSGGRDTQYF.

This clonotype occurred many times. V is TRBV5-1 and J is TRBJ2-7; D ambiguous. The CDR3 totals 17 residues. CDR1 is SGHRS and CDR2 is YFSETQ in the germline V gene. The V gene lost 6 bases and the J gene lost 3 bases, with 25 bases spanning the gap. The CDR3 loop is CASTVSVSRTVDYEQYV. DNA for the CDR3: TGCGCCAGCACGGTTTCAGTTTCCCGGACCGTAGACTACGAGCAGTACGTC.

This clonotype was recorded at least ten times. The chain combines TRBV6-1 with TRBJ2-1; no definite D call. With 9 bases removed from V and 0 bases from J, the gap between germline ends came to 15 bases. Germline CDR1 is MNHNS and CDR2 is SASEGT. This CDR3 comprises 15 residues. The CDR3 region has the DNA TGTGCCAGTCTCCTCGGCGAGAGCTCCTACAATGAGCAGTTCTTC. This translates into CASLLGESSYNEQFF.

This clonotype was observed many times. The rearrangement uses TRBV7-2 and TRBJ2-5; D tentatively fits TRBD1 or TRBD2 (5 bases each). Per the germline V gene, CDR1 is SGHTA and CDR2 is FQGNSA. Between the trimmed V and J ends, which lost 5 bases and 5 bases, there was a span of 18 bases. There are 15 residues in the CDR3. CDR3 amino acids: CASSPWTSWRETQYF. The CDR3 DNA reads TGTGCCAGCAGCCCGTGGACATCTTGGAGGGAGACCCAGTACTTC.

This clonotype has only a few counts. The V call is TRBV18, the J call TRBJ1-5; D is undetermined. Trimming took 1 base from V and 5 from J, leaving 15 bases between them. The germline gives CDR1 KGHSH, CDR2 LQKENI. This CDR3 comprises 16 residues. The CDR3 sequence is CASSPLAPQDHQPQHF. DNA for the CDR3: TGTGCCAGCTCACCACTCGCCCCGCAGGACCATCAGCCCCAGCATTTT.

In this sample, this clonotype turned up many times. The chain links TRBV5-3 to TRBJ2-1; 8 bases map to TRBD2. TRBV5-3 is sorted into the ORF group, with uncertain function. CDR3 length: 16 residues. The V segment lost 4 bases and the J segment 0 bases; nucleotides outside the gene matches: 6. The CDR3 here is CARSPLLAGSYNEQFF. The CDR3 DNA reads TGTGCCAGAAGCCCCCTTCTAGCGGGCTCCTACAATGAGCAGTTCTTC.